This passage covers 4 T cell receptor beta chains from one sample sequenced in a study of T cells after yellow fever vaccination. One entry per CDR3 protein, called by TCRdb with MiXCR from the 5' RACE reads. The sample shows approximately 10,000 distinct CDR3 sequences, under 6.5% of them seen only once. Sequences were derived from PBMCs, either bulk or a sorted T-cell subset (CD4+, CD8+, memory, or dextramer-sorted; not recorded which), sampled on the day of the yellow fever booster vaccination. The receptors were sampled from a man aged 30-40 years who received the YFV17D yellow fever vaccine.

This clonotype occurred many times. This chain connects TRBV18 to TRBJ2-7; 12 bases align to TRBD2. In germline, CDR1 is KGHSH, CDR2 LQKENI. The trim removed 2 bases at V and 2 bases at J, leaving 1 base unmatched. The CDR3 length is 15 residues. In nucleotides, the CDR3 is TGTGCCAGCTCACCAGGACTAGCGGGAACCTACGAGCAGTACTTC. Protein product: CASSPGLAGTYEQYF. The variable domain in full, with the rest retrieved from reference TRBV18 and TRBJ2-7, is NAGVMQNPRHLVRRRGQEARLRCSPMKGHSHVYWYRQLPEEGLKFMVYLQKENIIDESGMPKERFSAEFPKEGPSILRIQQVVRGDSAAYFCASSPGLAGTYEQYFGPGTRLTVT.

About this clonotype itself: Its ends do not fully match the called genes, so a read error is possible. The rearrangement uses TRBV29-1 and TRBJ2-7; TRBD2 matches at 11 bases. The length of the CDR3 is 15 residues. Germline V lookup: CDR1 SQVTM, CDR2 ANQGSEA. CDR3 in amino acids: CSVKSSGRGTYEHYF. CDR3 coding DNA: TGCAGCGTGAAGAGTAGCGGGAGGGGAACTTACGAGCACTACTTC.

This clonotype is deemed medium-sized. The rearrangement uses TRBV29-1 and TRBJ1-1, with a weak D call TRBD1 (5 bases). Trimming pared 8 bases from V and 1 base from J, leaving 26 bases between. The CDR3 spans 17 residues. CDR1 is SQVTM and CDR2 is ANQGSEA in the germline V gene. CDR3 in amino acids: CSPLRWSGTTANTEAFF. For the CDR3, the DNA is TGCAGCCCTCTAAGGTGGTCAGGGACGACTGCGAACACTGAAGCTTTCTTT.

This clonotype has a count of ten or more. The chain is built from TRBV5-5 and TRBJ2-2; D may be TRBD1 (6 bases). Germline values: CDR1 SGHKS, CDR2 YYEKEE (reference sequence). The CDR3 sequence is 15 residues long. Trimming removed 1 base from V and 0 bases from J, with 7 bases in between. The CDR3 coding sequence is TGTGCCAGCAGCTTGCAGGGGCCGAACACCGGGGAGCTGTTTTTT. It yields the protein CASSLQGPNTGELFF.